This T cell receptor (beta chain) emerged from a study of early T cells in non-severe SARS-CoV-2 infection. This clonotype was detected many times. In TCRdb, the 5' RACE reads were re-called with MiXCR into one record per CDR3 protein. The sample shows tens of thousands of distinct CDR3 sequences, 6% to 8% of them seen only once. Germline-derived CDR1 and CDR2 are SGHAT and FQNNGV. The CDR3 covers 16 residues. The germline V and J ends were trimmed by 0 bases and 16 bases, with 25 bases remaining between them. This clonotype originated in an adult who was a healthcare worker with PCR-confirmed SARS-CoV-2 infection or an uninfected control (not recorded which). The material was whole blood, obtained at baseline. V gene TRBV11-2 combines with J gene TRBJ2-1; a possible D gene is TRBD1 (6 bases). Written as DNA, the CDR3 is TGTGCCAGCAGCTTAGATCCTATCTTGGGGAGACAGGCCTACTTCTTC. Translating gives CASSLDPILGRQAYFF.